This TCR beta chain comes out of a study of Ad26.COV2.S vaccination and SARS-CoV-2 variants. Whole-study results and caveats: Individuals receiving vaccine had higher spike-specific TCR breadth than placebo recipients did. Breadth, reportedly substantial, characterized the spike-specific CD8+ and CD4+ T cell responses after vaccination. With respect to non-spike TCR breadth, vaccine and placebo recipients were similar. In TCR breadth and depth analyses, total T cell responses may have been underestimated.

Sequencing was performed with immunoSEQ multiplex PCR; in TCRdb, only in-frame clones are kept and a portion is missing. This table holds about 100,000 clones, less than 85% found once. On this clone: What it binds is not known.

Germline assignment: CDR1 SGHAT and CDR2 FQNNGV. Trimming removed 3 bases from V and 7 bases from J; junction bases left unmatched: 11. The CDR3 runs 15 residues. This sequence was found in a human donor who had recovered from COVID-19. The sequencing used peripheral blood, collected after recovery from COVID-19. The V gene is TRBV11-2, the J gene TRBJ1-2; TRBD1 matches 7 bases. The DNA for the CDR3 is TGTGCCAGCAGCTTTAGCACAGGGGCAAAGAGTGGCTACACCTTC. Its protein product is CASSFSTGAKSGYTF. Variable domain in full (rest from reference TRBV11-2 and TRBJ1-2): EAGVAQSPRYKIIEKRQSVAFWCNPISGHATLYWYQQILGQGPKLLIQFQNNGVVDDSQLPKDRFSAERLKGVDSTLKIQPAKLEDSAVYLCASSFSTGAKSGYTFGSGTRLTVV.